This T cell receptor beta chain is drawn from a study of CD8 T cells in Susac syndrome. RNA, at about 0.5 to 1 ug, was reverse transcribed with random hexamers. With immunoSEQ multiplex PCR, TCR beta CDR3 was amplified across 54 Vbeta and 13 Jbeta. TCRdb ran MiXCR on the immunoSEQ multiplex PCR reads and lists one entry per CDR3 protein. The data contain some 150,000 distinct CDR3 sequences, approximately 96% of them seen just once; the ten biggest clones take up roughly 0.19%. The germline gives CDR1 LGHDT, CDR2 YNNKEL (reference sequence). The CDR3 runs to 14 residues. The V and J ends lost 4 bases and 4 bases, in that order; junction bases with no gene match: 3.

The origin of this receptor is a human donor with multiple sclerosis. Material: CD8+ T cells from PBMCs. This rearrangement joins TRBV3-1 to TRBJ2-5; 10 nucleotides agree with TRBD1. The CDR3 region is CASSRRDRGETQYF. In nucleotides, the CDR3 is TGTGCCAGCAGCCGGCGGGACAGGGGAGAGACCCAGTACTTC.